This is a list of T cell receptor beta chains from one sample in a study of post-analysis software for immune sequencing data. In TCRdb, the PCR reads were re-called with MiXCR into one record per CDR3 protein. The sample lists 500,000 to 600,000 distinct CDR3 sequences; around 44% were seen once. The sequencing sample was made of blood. These receptors all come from a girl aged 5 to 17 with multiple sclerosis. The CDR3 runs from the conserved cysteine through the conserved F or W. A D gene is named only where the DNA matches it firmly. The size of a clone is reported for some rows only, either as once, few or many, or as a class for expanded clones.

abundance: few
v_gene: TRBV24-1
j_gene: TRBJ2-3
d_gene: NA
CDR3nt: TGTGCCACCAGGCAAGACGCCACAGATACGCAGTATTTT
CDR3aa: CATRQDATDTQYF

abundance: many
v_gene: TRBV20-1
j_gene: TRBJ2-7
d_gene: TRBD2
CDR3nt: TGCAGTGCTAGGAGCCCAAGCGGGAGAGCTTACGAGCAGTACTTC
CDR3aa: CSARSPSGRAYEQYF

abundance: NA
v_gene: TRBV7-3
j_gene: TRBJ2-1
d_gene: TRBD2
CDR3nt: TGTGCCAGCAGCTCAAGGGACGCCTCCGGGGTAGCGGGGGGGACATCCTACAATGAGCAGTTCTTC
CDR3aa: CASSSRDASGVAGGTSYNEQFF

abundance: few
v_gene: TRBV5-1
j_gene: TRBJ2-1
d_gene: TRBD1
CDR3nt: TGCGCCAGCAGCTTGTCACAGGGGTACAATGAGCAGTTCTTC
CDR3aa: CASSLSQGYNEQFF

abundance: NA
v_gene: TRBV3-1
j_gene: TRBJ1-1
d_gene: TRBD1
CDR3nt: TGTGCCAGCAGCCTTGGACAGGGCAAAGTCAAAGCTTTCTTT
CDR3aa: CASSLGQGKVKAFF

abundance: NA
v_gene: TRBV21-1
j_gene: TRBJ1-5
d_gene: NA
CDR3nt: TGTGCCAGCAGCCTCCGGGACAGGGGCCAGGAATACAGCAATCAACCCCAGCATTTT
CDR3aa: CASSLRDRGQEYSNQPQHF

abundance: many
v_gene: TRBV5-1
j_gene: TRBJ2-3
d_gene: NA
CDR3nt: TGTGCCAGCAGTCCGGGCCCAACGGATACGCAGTATTTT
CDR3aa: CASSPGPTDTQYF

abundance: NA
v_gene: TRBV5-1
j_gene: TRBJ2-3
d_gene: TRBD2
CDR3nt: TGCGCCAGCAGCTCCCTTCGGACTAGTCGCACAGATACGCAGTATTTT
CDR3aa: CASSSLRTSRTDTQYF

abundance: NA
v_gene: TRBV20-1
j_gene: TRBJ1-2
d_gene: TRBD1
CDR3nt: TGCAGTGCCGAGGGACAGGTGGGCTATGGCTACACCTTC
CDR3aa: CSAEGQVGYGYTF

abundance: NA
v_gene: TRBV5-1
j_gene: TRBJ2-1
d_gene: TRBD2
CDR3nt: TGCGCCAGCAGCTTCCTAGGACTAGCGGACTACAATGAGCAGTTCTTC
CDR3aa: CASSFLGLADYNEQFF

abundance: NA
v_gene: TRBV13
j_gene: TRBJ1-1
d_gene: NA
CDR3nt: TGTGCCAGCAGCTTAGTGAACACGAACACTGAAGCTTTCTTT
CDR3aa: CASSLVNTNTEAFF

abundance: NA
v_gene: TRBV7-2
j_gene: TRBJ2-7
d_gene: TRBD2
CDR3nt: TGTGCCAGCAGCCAAAACACGGGGGGGCCTGGCGAGCAGTACTTC
CDR3aa: CASSQNTGGPGEQYF

abundance: few
v_gene: TRBV7-6
j_gene: TRBJ2-7
d_gene: TRBD1
CDR3nt: TGTGCCAGCAGCTTATCTTGGGACAGGGAGTACGAGCAGTACTTC
CDR3aa: CASSLSWDREYEQYF

abundance: many
v_gene: TRBV5-1
j_gene: TRBJ2-1
d_gene: NA
CDR3nt: TGCGCCAGCAGCTTGAGTAACAATGAGCAGTTCTTC
CDR3aa: CASSLSNNEQFF

abundance: NA
v_gene: TRBV12-3/TRBV12-4
j_gene: TRBJ2-4
d_gene: TRBD1
CDR3nt: TGTACCAGTACTATCCGGGACAGGGGTCTACGACAGTACTTC
CDR3aa: CTSTIRDRGLRQYF

abundance: few
v_gene: TRBV29-1
j_gene: TRBJ2-7
d_gene: NA
CDR3nt: TGCAGCGTTCTGTTGAAGCCGGGCAGGGGCACCTACGAGCAGTACTTC
CDR3aa: CSVLLKPGRGTYEQYF

abundance: NA
v_gene: TRBV7-9
j_gene: TRBJ2-5
d_gene: TRBD2
CDR3nt: TGTGCCAGCAGCTCCCAGACTAGCGGGTACCAAGAGACCCAGTACTTC
CDR3aa: CASSSQTSGYQETQYF

abundance: few
v_gene: TRBV12-3/TRBV12-4
j_gene: TRBJ2-1
d_gene: NA
CDR3nt: TGTGCCAGCAGGGGGGCCTACAATGAGCAGTTCTTC
CDR3aa: CASRGAYNEQFF

abundance: NA
v_gene: TRBV4-1
j_gene: TRBJ2-1
d_gene: TRBD2
CDR3nt: TGCGCCAGCAGCGATCCTAGCGGGAGTGAAAATGAGCAGTTCTTC
CDR3aa: CASSDPSGSENEQFF

abundance: few
v_gene: TRBV7-3
j_gene: TRBJ2-2
d_gene: NA
CDR3nt: TGTGCCAGCAGCTTAGGTGGACCTGGCACCGGGGAGCTGTTTTTT
CDR3aa: CASSLGGPGTGELFF

abundance: once
v_gene: TRBV12-3/TRBV12-4
j_gene: TRBJ2-1
d_gene: NA
CDR3nt: TGTGCCAGCAGTTACGGGAGAGACTACAATGAGCAGTTCTTC
CDR3aa: CASSYGRDYNEQFF

abundance: few
v_gene: TRBV7-2
j_gene: TRBJ2-7
d_gene: TRBD2
CDR3nt: TGTGCCAGCAGCGCGACTAGCGGGAGTACCTACGAGCAGTACTTC
CDR3aa: CASSATSGSTYEQYF

abundance: NA
v_gene: TRBV20-1
j_gene: TRBJ1-5
d_gene: NA
CDR3nt: TGCAGTGCTAGAGTTCAGATAGGACAGCCCCAGCATTTT
CDR3aa: CSARVQIGQPQHF

abundance: NA
v_gene: TRBV12-3/TRBV12-4
j_gene: TRBJ2-1
d_gene: NA
CDR3nt: TGTGCCAGCACTCCCGGGGGACAGGAGCAGTTCTTC
CDR3aa: CASTPGGQEQFF

abundance: NA
v_gene: TRBV4-1
j_gene: TRBJ1-5
d_gene: NA
CDR3nt: TGCGCCAGCAGCCCCGGACAGTTGGGACAGCCCCAGCATTTT
CDR3aa: CASSPGQLGQPQHF

abundance: NA
v_gene: TRBV7-8
j_gene: TRBJ2-3
d_gene: NA
CDR3nt: TGTGCCAGCAGCTTACAAGGGTGGACAGATACGCAGTATTTT
CDR3aa: CASSLQGWTDTQYF

abundance: few
v_gene: TRBV6-6
j_gene: TRBJ1-1
d_gene: NA
CDR3nt: TGTGCCAGCCGACACTCGAACACTGAAGCTTTCTTT
CDR3aa: CASRHSNTEAFF

abundance: few
v_gene: TRBV29-1
j_gene: TRBJ1-4
d_gene: NA
CDR3nt: TGCAGCGTAGTGGAGCAGGGGTGGGAAAAACTGTTTTTT
CDR3aa: CSVVEQGWEKLFF

abundance: NA
v_gene: TRBV4-1
j_gene: TRBJ1-2
d_gene: NA
CDR3nt: TGCGCCAGCAGCCAACACGGTGCGGGCAGTGGCTACACCTTC
CDR3aa: CASSQHGAGSGYTF

abundance: few
v_gene: TRBV4-2
j_gene: TRBJ2-5
d_gene: TRBD1
CDR3nt: TGTGCCAGCAGCCAAGAAGGGACAGGGATTCAAGAGACCCAGTACTTC
CDR3aa: CASSQEGTGIQETQYF

abundance: NA
v_gene: TRBV12-3/TRBV12-4
j_gene: TRBJ1-2
d_gene: TRBD1
CDR3nt: TGTGCCAGCATCCTGAGAGGCAGGGGGGGATCGGGCTACACCTTC
CDR3aa: CASILRGRGGSGYTF

abundance: few
v_gene: TRBV6-4
j_gene: TRBJ2-3
d_gene: NA
CDR3nt: TGTGCCAGCAGTGATGGGTCAGGATCATCCGATACGCAGTATTTT
CDR3aa: CASSDGSGSSDTQYF

abundance: NA
v_gene: TRBV5-1
j_gene: TRBJ2-3
d_gene: TRBD2
CDR3nt: TGCGCCAGCAGCTTTAGCGGGGCCACAGATACGCAGTATTTT
CDR3aa: CASSFSGATDTQYF

abundance: few
v_gene: TRBV5-1
j_gene: TRBJ2-7
d_gene: NA
CDR3nt: TGCGCCAGCAGCTTGGCAGGGGACAAATACTACGAGCAGTACTTC
CDR3aa: CASSLAGDKYYEQYF

abundance: few
v_gene: TRBV5-6
j_gene: TRBJ2-7
d_gene: NA
CDR3nt: TGTGCCAGCAGCTTTGGGCCGGGACTGAACTCCTACGAGCAGTACTTC
CDR3aa: CASSFGPGLNSYEQYF

abundance: NA
v_gene: TRBV6-6
j_gene: TRBJ1-2
d_gene: TRBD1
CDR3nt: TGTGCCAGCAGTGAGGACAGGGAGGCGGATGGCTACACCTTC
CDR3aa: CASSEDREADGYTF

abundance: NA
v_gene: TRBV12-3/TRBV12-4
j_gene: TRBJ1-1
d_gene: TRBD1
CDR3nt: TGTGCCAGCAGACCCCCAGGGGGGGTGCCTCGAGCTTTCTTT
CDR3aa: CASRPPGGVPRAFF

abundance: NA
v_gene: TRBV20-1
j_gene: TRBJ2-1
d_gene: TRBD2
CDR3nt: TGCAGTGCTAGCCCTAGCGGGAGGGCCTATTTGCAGTTCTTC
CDR3aa: CSASPSGRAYLQFF

abundance: NA
v_gene: TRBV10-3
j_gene: TRBJ2-4
d_gene: TRBD2
CDR3nt: TGTGCCATCAGTGGTGGACTAGCGGAAAACATCCAGTACTTC
CDR3aa: CAISGGLAENIQYF

abundance: few
v_gene: TRBV6-5
j_gene: TRBJ2-6
d_gene: NA
CDR3nt: TGTGCCAGCAGTTACGACGGTGCGGGGGCCGACGTCCTGACTTTC
CDR3aa: CASSYDGAGADVLTF

abundance: NA
v_gene: TRBV4-1
j_gene: TRBJ1-1
d_gene: NA
CDR3nt: TGCGCCAGCACCGTCCTATACTCTGGGATGAACACTGAAGCTTTCTTT
CDR3aa: CASTVLYSGMNTEAFF